A selection of T cell receptor beta chains follows, all from one sample in a study of Tregs in tolerant kidney transplant recipients. These TCRs' antigens remain unknown. Using immunoSEQ multiplex PCR, the repertoire was profiled, and TCRdb retains in-frame clones only, with some absent. This table has under 50,000 clones, nearly 97% appearing once. The source material was Tregs from blood cultured with allogeneic cells. These receptors were collected from a human donor in good health. CDR3s include the opening cysteine and the closing phenylalanine or tryptophan. D genes are given only for firm matches. A clone size is listed for some rows: how often the clone was seen (once, few, many), or a class if it is expanded.

d_gene: TRBD1
v_gene: TRBV18
abundance: once
j_gene: TRBJ1-2
CDR3aa: CASSLRQGAISIYGYTF
CDR3nt: TGTGCCAGCTCCCTTCGACAGGGGGCCATCTCTATCTATGGCTACACCTTC

d_gene: -
v_gene: TRBV6-5
abundance: -
j_gene: TRBJ2-1
CDR3aa: CASTARFLSYNEQFF
CDR3nt: TGTGCCAGCACGGCCAGGTTCCTCTCCTACAATGAGCAGTTCTTC

d_gene: TRBD1
v_gene: TRBV5-1
abundance: -
j_gene: TRBJ1-3
CDR3aa: CASATGGAGNTIYF
CDR3nt: TGCGCCAGCGCGACAGGGGGCGCGGGAAACACCATATATTTT

d_gene: -
v_gene: TRBV15
abundance: -
j_gene: TRBJ1-4
CDR3aa: CATSRNEKLFF
CDR3nt: TGTGCCACCAGCAGAAATGAAAAACTGTTTTTT

d_gene: TRBD1
v_gene: TRBV6-5
abundance: -
j_gene: TRBJ2-7
CDR3aa: CASSPRTGGYEQYF
CDR3nt: TGTGCCAGCAGTCCGCGGACAGGGGGCTACGAGCAGTACTTC

d_gene: -
v_gene: TRBV29-1
abundance: -
j_gene: TRBJ1-4
CDR3aa: CSATRPATWELFF
CDR3nt: TGCAGCGCCACAAGACCGGCAACATGGGAACTGTTTTTT

d_gene: -
v_gene: TRBV18
abundance: -
j_gene: TRBJ2-5
CDR3aa: CASSPRRPLGAETQYF
CDR3nt: TGTGCCAGCTCACCCCGCCGGCCCCTTGGGGCGGAGACCCAGTACTTC

d_gene: TRBD1
v_gene: TRBV9
abundance: once
j_gene: TRBJ1-2
CDR3aa: CASSVDRGDGYTF
CDR3nt: TGTGCCAGCAGCGTAGACAGGGGAGATGGCTACACCTTC

d_gene: -
v_gene: TRBV18
abundance: -
j_gene: TRBJ1-1
CDR3aa: CASSPRAQGLDTEAFF
CDR3nt: TGTGCCAGCTCACCAAGGGCCCAGGGGTTGGACACTGAAGCTTTCTTT

d_gene: -
v_gene: TRBV7-3
abundance: -
j_gene: TRBJ2-3
CDR3aa: CASSFQHHGPPNTQYF
CDR3nt: TGTGCCAGCAGCTTCCAGCACCATGGGCCACCCAATACGCAGTATTTT

d_gene: -
v_gene: TRBV27
abundance: -
j_gene: TRBJ2-2
CDR3aa: CASKSNTWAGELFF
CDR3nt: TGTGCCAGCAAATCTAACACTTGGGCCGGGGAGCTGTTTTTT

d_gene: -
v_gene: TRBV6-1
abundance: -
j_gene: TRBJ1-2
CDR3aa: CASSEQDWNGYTF
CDR3nt: TGTGCCAGCAGTGAACAGGATTGGAATGGCTACACCTTC

d_gene: TRBD1
v_gene: TRBV6-6
abundance: -
j_gene: TRBJ2-1
CDR3aa: CASRQGASNEQFF
CDR3nt: TGTGCCAGCAGGCAGGGGGCTTCGAATGAGCAGTTCTTC

d_gene: -
v_gene: TRBV5-1
abundance: -
j_gene: TRBJ2-7
CDR3aa: CASSSYPGYEQYF
CDR3nt: TGCGCCAGCAGCTCGTATCCAGGGTACGAGCAGTACTTC

d_gene: -
v_gene: TRBV9
abundance: -
j_gene: TRBJ2-1
CDR3aa: CASSVGGGGPSYNEQFF
CDR3nt: TGTGCCAGCAGCGTAGGGGGTGGGGGACCCTCCTACAATGAGCAGTTCTTC

d_gene: -
v_gene: TRBV2
abundance: -
j_gene: TRBJ1-1
CDR3aa: CASRGGGTEAFF
CDR3nt: TGTGCCAGCAGGGGGGGAGGGACTGAAGCTTTCTTT